These T cell receptor beta chains were read from a single sample in a study of CD8 T cells in ankylosing spondylitis. TCRdb passed the 5' RACE reads through MiXCR, listing each CDR3 protein once. Among roughly 160,000 distinct CDR3 sequences listed, 9.8% were seen once. Source material: blood, either unsorted or a sorted T cell fraction (not recorded which). These receptors all stem from a female donor with ankylosing spondylitis or in good health (not recorded which). CDR3s include the opening cysteine and the closing phenylalanine or tryptophan. A D gene is named only where the DNA matches it firmly. Rows may omit the clone size; those that give it use once, few, many or a size class.

d_gene	v_gene	j_gene	abundance	CDR3aa	CDR3nt
-	TRBV3-1	TRBJ2-2	-	CASSQDQTPGELFF	TGTGCCAGCAGCCAAGATCAGACCCCCGGGGAGCTGTTTTTT
-	TRBV4-2	TRBJ2-7	few	CASSHYRESYEQYF	TGTGCCAGCAGCCATTATAGAGAATCCTACGAGCAGTACTTC
TRBD2	TRBV7-9	TRBJ2-3	-	CASSLPSTSGRTDTQYF	TGTGCCAGCAGCTTGCCTTCGACTAGCGGGAGAACAGATACGCAGTATTTT
-	TRBV12-3/TRBV12-4	TRBJ2-1	few	CASSAGTPYNEQFF	TGTGCCAGCAGTGCCGGGACTCCCTACAATGAGCAGTTCTTC
-	TRBV7-9	TRBJ1-1	many	CASSPPSGRLNTEAFF	TGTGCCAGCAGCCCCCCGAGCGGACGGTTGAACACTGAAGCTTTCTTT
TRBD1	TRBV10-3	TRBJ1-1	many	CAISESTGTKREAFF	TGTGCCATCAGTGAGTCGACAGGGACGAAACGAGAAGCTTTCTTT
TRBD1	TRBV12-3/TRBV12-4	TRBJ1-1	few	CASSPRGDTEAFF	TGTGCCAGCAGTCCCAGGGGGGACACTGAAGCTTTCTTT
-	TRBV2	TRBJ1-5	-	CASSERGGNQPQHF	TGTGCCAGCAGTGAACGGGGGGGCAATCAGCCCCAGCATTTT
-	TRBV20-1	TRBJ2-3	few	CSARTPELSTDTQYF	TGCAGTGCTAGGACCCCAGAGTTGAGCACAGATACGCAGTATTTT
TRBD1	TRBV20-1	TRBJ2-1	many	CSAGLGTGFAFNEQFF	TGCAGTGCTGGCCTTGGGACAGGGTTTGCTTTCAATGAGCAGTTCTTC
-	TRBV6-2/TRBV6-3	TRBJ1-2	few	CASSYSRDQIF	TGTGCCAGCAGTTACTCGAGAGACCAGATCTTC
-	TRBV6-2/TRBV6-3	TRBJ2-6	few	CASIDFLSGANVLTF	TGTGCCAGCATCGACTTTCTATCTGGGGCCAACGTCCTGACTTTC
TRBD2	TRBV2	TRBJ2-5	-	CASSVGLAGDLKTQYF	TGTGCCAGCAGTGTCGGACTAGCGGGAGATCTAAAGACCCAGTACTTC
-	TRBV25-1	TRBJ1-1	many	CASGGEAFF	TGTGCCAGTGGAGGAGAAGCTTTCTTT
TRBD2	TRBV24-1	TRBJ2-3	few	CATRPSGATDTQYF	TGTGCCACCAGGCCCAGCGGGGCCACAGATACGCAGTATTTT